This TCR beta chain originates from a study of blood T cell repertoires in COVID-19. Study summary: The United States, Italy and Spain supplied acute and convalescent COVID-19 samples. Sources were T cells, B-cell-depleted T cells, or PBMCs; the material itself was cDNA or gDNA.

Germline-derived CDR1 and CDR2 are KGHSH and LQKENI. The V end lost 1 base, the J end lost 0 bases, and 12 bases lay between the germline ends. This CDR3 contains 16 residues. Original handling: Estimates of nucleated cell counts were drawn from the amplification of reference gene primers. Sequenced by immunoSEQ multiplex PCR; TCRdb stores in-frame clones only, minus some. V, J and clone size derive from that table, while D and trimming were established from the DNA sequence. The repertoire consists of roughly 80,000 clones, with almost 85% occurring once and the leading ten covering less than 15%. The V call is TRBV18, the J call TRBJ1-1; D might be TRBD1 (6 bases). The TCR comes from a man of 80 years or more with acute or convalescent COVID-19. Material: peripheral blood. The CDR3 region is CASSPQAGDMNTEAFF. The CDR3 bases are TGTGCCAGCTCACCACAGGCAGGGGATATGAACACTGAAGCTTTCTTT.